What follows are 19 T cell receptor beta chains derived from one specimen sequenced in a study of RUNX1 and TCR beta rearrangement in T-cell leukemia. TCR beta DJ and VDJ rearrangements were read by next generation amplicon sequencing. TCRdb used MiXCR to reprocess the PCR reads, holding one entry per CDR3 protein. This sample carries over 750 distinct CDR3 sequences, 25% to 30% of them seen once, and the ten largest clones take roughly 37%. Sequencing was performed on blood. Source of these receptors: a male donor with T-cell acute lymphoblastic leukemia.

In its sample, this clonotype is large (0.1 to 1%). J is TRBJ1-1 and V is TRBV14; D call uncertain. V was shortened by 0 bases and J by 11 bases, with 10 bases between the two germline ends. Germline assignment: CDR1 SGHDN and CDR2 FVKESK. This CDR3 spans 12 amino acids. The CDR3 DNA sequence: TGTGCCAGCAGCCAAGATCGGATGTCGGCTTTCTTT. It specifies CASSQDRMSAFF.

This clonotype has more than one count but fewer than ten. V and J are TRBV19 and TRBJ1-3; 7 positions agree with TRBD1. The germline gives CDR1 LNHDA, CDR2 SQIVND (reference sequence). V lost 9 bases and J lost 3; bases outside the gene matches: 11. This CDR3 is built from 15 residues. The CDR3 coding sequence is TGTGCCAGCGATGGGACAGAAAGTTTTGGAAACACCATATATTTT. Protein: CASDGTESFGNTIYF.

This rearrangement joins TRBV20-1 to TRBJ1-2; 8 bases fit TRBD1. This CDR3 contains 15 residues. Germline CDR1 and CDR2: DFQATT and SNEGSKA (reference sequence). The V segment lost 5 bases and the J segment 2 bases; nucleotides outside the gene matches: 10. CDR3 in amino acids: CSAGKSRGLNYGYTF. CDR3 sequence (DNA): TGCAGTGCTGGAAAGAGCAGGGGGCTGAACTATGGCTACACCTTC.

In its sample, this clonotype was seen a few times. The chain is built from TRBV27 and TRBJ2-2; D possibly corresponds to TRBD2 (5 bases). The CDR3 is 13 amino acids. Between the trimmed V and J ends, which lost 8 bases and 2 bases, there was a span of 9 bases. CDR1 is MNHEY and CDR2 is SMNVEV in the germline V gene (reference sequence). CDR3 protein: CASSRVNTGELFF. CDR3 DNA: TGTGCCAGCTCGAGGGTAAACACCGGGGAGCTGTTTTTT.

The chain is built from TRBV12-3 or TRBV12-4 and TRBJ2-1; 9 nucleotides match TRBD1. CDR3 length: 18 amino acids. V shed 6 bases and J 7 bases; nucleotides not matched to a gene: 19. CDR3 protein: CASRTGTGRIEVENEQFF. For the CDR3, the DNA is TGTGCCAGCAGGACCGGGACAGGGAGGATTGAAGTCGAGAATGAGCAGTTCTTC.

This clonotype qualifies as large (0.1 to 1%). The genes are TRBV20-1 and TRBJ2-7; D is perhaps TRBD1 or TRBD2 (5 bases each). V was trimmed by 0 bases and J by 3 bases, leaving 18 bases between them. Germline CDR1 is DFQATT and CDR2 is SNEGSKA (reference sequence). This CDR3 contains 16 residues. The CDR3 protein is CSARDPGTSHYYEQYF. The DNA for the CDR3 is TGCAGTGCTAGAGACCCCGGGACCTCCCACTACTACGAGCAGTACTTC.

In its sample, this clonotype was seen a few times. The chain recombines TRBV7-2 with TRBJ1-1; no clear D gene. Looked up from germline, CDR1 is SGHTA and CDR2 is FQGNSA. Trimming cost V 3 bases and J 0 bases, with 11 bases left between them. The CDR3 covers 15 residues. As DNA, the CDR3 is TGTGCCAGCAGCTTCGCCGGGCCCATGAACACTGAAGCTTTCTTT. Encoded protein: CASSFAGPMNTEAFF.

This clonotype was counted a few times. The chain couples TRBV14 to TRBJ1-2; D call uncertain. The CDR3 loop spans 18 amino acids. The germline V gene encodes CDR1 SGHDN and CDR2 FVKESK. Trimming removed 2 bases from V and 3 bases from J, with 22 bases in between. The CDR3 region is CASSQFGTAGPLDYGYTF. The CDR3 region has the DNA TGTGCCAGCAGCCAATTCGGAACGGCTGGTCCTCTCGACTATGGCTACACCTTC.

Details on this clonotype: This sequence may be a read error, since a much larger clone differs from it by one base. The chain employs TRBV30 and TRBJ1-1; D is ambiguous. CDR1 and CDR2 from the germline V gene are GTSNPN and SVGIG (reference sequence). CDR3 length equals 13 residues. This chain's CDR3 is CVWSRWSDTEAFF. CDR3 bases: TGTGTCTGGAGCAGGTGGAGCGACACTGAAGCTTTCTTT.

This clonotype was counted only a few times. The J gene is TRBJ2-7, the V gene TRBV7-8, with D uncertain. This CDR3 has 14 amino acids. V was trimmed by 10 bases and J by 3 bases, leaving 19 bases between them. Germline V gene lookup returns CDR1 SGHVS and CDR2 FQNEAQ. DNA for the CDR3: TGTGCCACGTCACGTCGGTTGGAAGACTACGAGCAGTACTTC. Translating it yields CATSRRLEDYEQYF.

This clonotype appeared a few times. This chain links TRBV12-3 or TRBV12-4 with TRBJ1-5; 8 positions agree with TRBD1. The CDR3 runs 14 residues. After removal of 7 bases from V and 7 bases from J, the junction contained 9 bases not matched to a gene. The DNA for the CDR3 is TGTGCCAGCACCACAGGGGGTAGAACACAGCCCCAGCATTTT. The encoded protein is CASTTGGRTQPQHF.

About this clonotype itself: The junction differs from germline at one of its ends, possibly a read error. This chain joins TRBV11-2 and TRBJ1-5, with D uncertain. Germline V gene lookup returns CDR1 SGHAT and CDR2 FQNNGV. CDR3 length: 13 residues. CDR3 loop: CASSLGQDQTQNF. The CDR3, as DNA: TGTGCCAGCAGCTTAGGCCAGGACCAGACACAGAATTTT.

V gene TRBV29-1 combines with J gene TRBJ2-7, with 12 bases identical to TRBD1. Trimming cost V 7 bases and J 6 bases; bases outside gene matches: 4. The germline V gene has CDR1 SQVTM and CDR2 ANQGSEA. CDR3 length: 12 residues. The DNA for the CDR3 is TGCAGCGCGGGACAGGGGGCGGGCGAGCAGTACTTC. Translated: CSAGQGAGEQYF.

The chain combines TRBV12-3 or TRBV12-4 with TRBJ1-1; D remains unclear. This CDR3 is 13 amino acids long. V was trimmed by 5 bases and J by 1 base, leaving 8 bases between them. CDR3 residues: CASSLTTNTEAFF. The CDR3 coding sequence is TGTGCCAGCAGTCTCACAACGAACACTGAAGCTTTCTTT.

Only one count was recorded for this clonotype. The chain is built from TRBV20-1 and TRBJ1-6, with a tentative D call TRBD1 (5 bases). Trimming shortened V by 3 bases and J by 9 bases, and 12 bases separated the two germline ends. This CDR3 contains 13 residues. Looked up from germline, CDR1 is DFQATT and CDR2 is SNEGSKA (reference sequence). In DNA form, the CDR3 reads TGCAGTGCTAGTACGGGGGACGGTTCACCCCTCCACTTT. It encodes CSASTGDGSPLHF.

This sequence joins TRBV20-1 and TRBJ1-5; 10 bases map to TRBD1. V lost 6 bases and J lost 7; bases outside the gene matches: 9. Germline CDR1 and CDR2: DFQATT and SNEGSKA (reference sequence). The length of the CDR3 is 14 residues. CDR3 residues: CSASDRGPKQPQHF. CDR3 coding DNA: TGCAGTGCCTCCGACAGGGGGCCAAAGCAGCCCCAGCATTTT.

By sample fraction, this clonotype is medium-sized (0.01 to 0.1%). J is TRBJ1-5 and V is TRBV12-3 or TRBV12-4, with TRBD1 identical over 8 bases. The CDR3 spans 15 residues. Unmatched junction bases numbered 11, after V lost 6 bases and J lost 7 bases. CDR3 amino acids: CASSRGQGAGQPQHF. The CDR3 DNA reads as TGTGCCAGCAGCCGCGGGCAGGGGGCTGGGCAGCCCCAGCATTTT.

This clonotype is termed large. CDR3 coding DNA: TGTGCCAGCAGTGTCTGGGACAGGGAAGAGACCCAGTACTTC. Translation gives CASSVWDREETQYF. The chain employs TRBV11-2 and TRBJ2-5, with 9 bases matching TRBD1. Germline CDR1 reads SGHAT; CDR2 reads FQNNGV. This CDR3 is built from 14 residues. J lost 3 bases, V lost 6 bases, and 5 bases had no gene match.

This clonotype qualifies as medium-sized (0.01 to 0.1%). This chain links TRBV5-6 with TRBJ1-5, with D maybe TRBD1 (5 bases). Germline lookup yields CDR1 SGHDT and CDR2 YYEEEE. This CDR3 has 14 residues. V lost 0 bases, J lost 7 bases, and 11 bases lay in between. CDR3 coding DNA: TGTGCCAGCAGCTTGGGGGGGGGTGGCCAGCCCCAGCATTTT. Protein sequence: CASSLGGGGQPQHF.